The next 5 T cell receptor beta chains were all read from a single sample in a study of blood T cell repertoires in COVID-19. The data were produced by immunoSEQ multiplex PCR, yet TCRdb's version contains in-frame clones alone and is incomplete. The sample lists 250,000 or so clones; about 93% were seen once. The sequenced sample was peripheral blood. The source is a man between 25 and 39 years old with COVID-19, enrolled during active disease.

The chain joins TRBV7-7 to TRBJ2-5, with D possibly matching TRBD1 (6 bases). V lost 3 bases to trimming and J lost 4 bases, with 9 bases between them. Germline-derived CDR1 and CDR2 are SSHAT and FNYEAQ (reference sequence). The CDR3 has 13 amino acids. The CDR3 DNA reads as TGTGCCAGCAGCTTGGGACACGGAGAGACCCAGTACTTC. Encoded protein: CASSLGHGETQYF.

The J gene is TRBJ1-6, the V gene TRBV3-1 (or the pseudogene TRBV3-2); TRBD1 might be the D (5 bases). Germline CDR1 LGHDT, CDR2 YNNKEL (reference sequence). The CDR3 has 15 residues. The V gene lost 0 bases and the J gene lost 8 bases, with 11 bases spanning the gap. The CDR3: CASSQEGQQDSPLHF. CDR3 sequence (DNA): TGTGCCAGCAGCCAAGAGGGGCAGCAGGATTCACCCCTCCACTTT.

The chain recombines TRBV10-1 with TRBJ2-1, with 12 bases matching TRBD2. CDR1 is WNHNN, CDR2 SYGVQD, per germline (reference sequence). The length of the CDR3 is 13 residues. With 10 bases clipped from V and 7 bases from J, the junction kept 5 bases outside the gene matches. CDR3 DNA sequence: TGCGCCACCGGACTAGCGGGGCTAAATGAGCAGTTCTTC. Amino acid sequence: CATGLAGLNEQFF.

The V call is TRBV6-5, the J call TRBJ2-7; possible D gene TRBD1, 6 bases. The V gene lost 2 bases and the J gene lost 5 bases, with 16 bases spanning the gap. CDR1 is MNHEY, CDR2 SVGAGI, per germline. CDR3 length: 15 amino acids. The DNA for the CDR3 is TGTGCCAGCAGTTACGCCCTTAACAGGGTAAACGAGCAGTACTTC. Translation: CASSYALNRVNEQYF.

The chain is built from TRBV6-5 and TRBJ2-7; 7 bases fit TRBD2. V lost 7 bases to trimming and J lost 1 base; unmatched junction nucleotides: 7. Germline V gives CDR1 MNHEY, CDR2 SVGAGI. The CDR3 is 14 amino acids. Written as DNA, the CDR3 is TGTGCCAGCACGGGTACGGGACTATCCTACGAGCAGTACTTC. Its protein is CASTGTGLSYEQYF.